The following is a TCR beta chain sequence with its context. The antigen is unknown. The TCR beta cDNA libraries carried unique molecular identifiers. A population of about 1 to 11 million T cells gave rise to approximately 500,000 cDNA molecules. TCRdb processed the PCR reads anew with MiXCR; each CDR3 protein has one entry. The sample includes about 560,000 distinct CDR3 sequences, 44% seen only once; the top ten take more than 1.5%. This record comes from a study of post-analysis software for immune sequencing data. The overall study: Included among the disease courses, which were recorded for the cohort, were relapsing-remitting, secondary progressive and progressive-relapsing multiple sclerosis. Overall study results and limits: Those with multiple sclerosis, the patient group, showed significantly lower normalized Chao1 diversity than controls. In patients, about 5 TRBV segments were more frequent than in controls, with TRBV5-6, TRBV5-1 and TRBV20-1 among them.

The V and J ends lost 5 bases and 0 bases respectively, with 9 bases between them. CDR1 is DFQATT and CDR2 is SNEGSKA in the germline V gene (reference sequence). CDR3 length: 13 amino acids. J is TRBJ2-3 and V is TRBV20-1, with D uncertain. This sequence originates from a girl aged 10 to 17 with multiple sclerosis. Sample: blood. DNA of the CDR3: TGCAGTGCTCTACACAATAGCACAGATACGCAGTATTTT. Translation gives CSALHNSTDTQYF.